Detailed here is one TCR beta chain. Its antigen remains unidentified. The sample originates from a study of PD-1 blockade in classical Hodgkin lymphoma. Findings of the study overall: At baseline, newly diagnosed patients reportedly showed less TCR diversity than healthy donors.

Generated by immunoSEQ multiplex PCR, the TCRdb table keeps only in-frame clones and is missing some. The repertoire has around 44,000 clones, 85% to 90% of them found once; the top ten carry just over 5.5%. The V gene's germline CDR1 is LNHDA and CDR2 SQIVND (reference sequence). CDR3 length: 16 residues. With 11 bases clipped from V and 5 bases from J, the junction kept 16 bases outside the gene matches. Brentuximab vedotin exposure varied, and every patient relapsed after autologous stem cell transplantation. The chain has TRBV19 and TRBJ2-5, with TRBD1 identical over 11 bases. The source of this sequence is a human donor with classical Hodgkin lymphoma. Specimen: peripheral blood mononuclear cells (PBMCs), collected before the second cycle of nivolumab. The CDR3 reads CASRAGDRGKHETQYF. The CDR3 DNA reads TGTGCCTCCCGAGCGGGGGACAGGGGGAAGCACGAGACCCAGTACTTC. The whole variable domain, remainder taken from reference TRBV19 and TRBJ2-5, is DGGITQSPKYLFRKEGQNVTLSCEQNLNHDAMYWYRQDPGQGLRLIYYSQIVNDFQKGDIAEGYSVSREKKESFPLTVTSAQKNPTAFYLCASRAGDRGKHETQYFGPGTRLLVL.